This T cell receptor beta chain appears in the sequencing data of a study of T cell responses to AZD1222 COVID-19 vaccine. Generated by immunoSEQ multiplex PCR, the TCRdb table keeps only in-frame clones and is missing some. The table lists 95,000 to 150,000 clones, approximately 90% of them singletons. This CDR3 has 14 residues. V lost 5 bases and J lost 0; bases outside the gene matches: 4. Germline CDR1 reads SGHRS; CDR2 reads YFSETQ. The source of this sequence is an adult in good health. The genes are TRBV5-1 and TRBJ1-1; 7 bases fit TRBD1. This specimen consisted of peripheral blood, obtained on day 0 of AZD1222 vaccination. This chain's CDR3 is CASRSDRVNTEAFF. DNA of the CDR3: TGCGCCAGCAGATCAGACAGGGTGAACACTGAAGCTTTCTTT.